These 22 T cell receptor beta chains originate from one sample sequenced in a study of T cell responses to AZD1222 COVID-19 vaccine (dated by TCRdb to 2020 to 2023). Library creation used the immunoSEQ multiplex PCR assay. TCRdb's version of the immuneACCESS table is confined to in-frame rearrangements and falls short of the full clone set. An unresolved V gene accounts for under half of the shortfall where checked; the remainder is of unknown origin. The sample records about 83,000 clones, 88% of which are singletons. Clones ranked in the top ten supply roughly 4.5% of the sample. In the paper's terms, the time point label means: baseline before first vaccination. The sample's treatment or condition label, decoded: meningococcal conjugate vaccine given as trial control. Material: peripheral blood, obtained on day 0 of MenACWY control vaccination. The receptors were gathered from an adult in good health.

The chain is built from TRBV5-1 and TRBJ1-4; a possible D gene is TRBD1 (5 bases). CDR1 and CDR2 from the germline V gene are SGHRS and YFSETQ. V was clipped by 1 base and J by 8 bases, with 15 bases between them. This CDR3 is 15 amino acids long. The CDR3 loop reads CASSLQSGSGEKLFF. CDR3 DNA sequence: TGCGCCAGCAGCTTGCAATCAGGGTCTGGGGAAAAACTGTTTTTT.

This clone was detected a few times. CDR3 amino acids: CASSEGFRDTEAFF. In DNA, the CDR3 is TGTGCCAGCAGTGAAGGTTTCAGGGACACTGAAGCTTTCTTT. The genes are TRBV2 and TRBJ1-1; possible D gene TRBD1, 5 bases. This CDR3 has 14 amino acids. V lost 1 base and J 3 bases, leaving 9 bases between the germline ends. The V gene's germline CDR1 is SNHLY and CDR2 FYNNEI.

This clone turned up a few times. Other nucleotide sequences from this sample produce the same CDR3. CDR3 DNA: TGTGCCAGCAGCTTAAGAAGGGTGGCCTACAATGAGCAGTTCTTC. Its protein product is CASSLRRVAYNEQFF. The chain uses TRBV11-3 and TRBJ2-1; D gene unclear. The CDR3 is 15 amino acids. Looked up from germline, CDR1 is SGHNT and CDR2 is YENEEA. The V gene lost 2 bases and the J gene lost 2 bases, with 10 bases spanning the gap. Filled out from reference TRBV11-3 and TRBJ2-1, the complete variable domain reads EAGVVQSPRYKIIEKKQPVAFWCNPISGHNTLYWYLQNLGQGPELLIRYENEEAVDDSQLPKDRFSAERLKGVDSTLKIQPAELGDSAVYLCASSLRRVAYNEQFFGPGTRLTVL.

In DNA form, the CDR3 reads TGTGCCACCAGTGACCCTGGGACCAGCTCCTACAATGAGCAGTTCTTC. It specifies CATSDPGTSSYNEQFF. The gene calls are TRBV24-1 and TRBJ2-1, with D possibly called TRBD1 or TRBD2 (5 bases each). V lost 4 bases, J lost 0 bases, and 12 bases lay in between. Germline values: CDR1 KGHDR, CDR2 SFDVKD. This CDR3 region has 16 residues.

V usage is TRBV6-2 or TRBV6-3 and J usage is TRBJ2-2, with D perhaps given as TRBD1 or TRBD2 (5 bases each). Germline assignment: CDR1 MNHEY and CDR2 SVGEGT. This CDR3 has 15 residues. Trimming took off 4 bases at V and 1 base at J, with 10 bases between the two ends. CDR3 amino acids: CASSFSGGNTGELFF. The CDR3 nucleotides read TGTGCCAGCAGTTTCAGTGGGGGGAACACCGGGGAGCTGTTTTTT.

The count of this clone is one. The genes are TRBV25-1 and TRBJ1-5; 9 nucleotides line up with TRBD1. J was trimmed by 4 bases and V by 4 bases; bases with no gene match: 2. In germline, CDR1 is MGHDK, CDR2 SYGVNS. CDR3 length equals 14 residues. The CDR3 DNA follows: TGTGCCAGCAGTGCTGGGACAGGGAATCAGCCCCAGCATTTT. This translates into CASSAGTGNQPQHF.

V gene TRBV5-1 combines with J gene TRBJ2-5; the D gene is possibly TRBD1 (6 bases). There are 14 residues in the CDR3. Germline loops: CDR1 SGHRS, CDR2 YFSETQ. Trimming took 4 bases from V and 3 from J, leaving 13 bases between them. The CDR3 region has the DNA TGCGCCAGCAGCCTCATTGACAGGAAAGAGACCCAGTACTTC. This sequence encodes CASSLIDRKETQYF.

The CDR3 sequence is CSVVGLAGADTQYF. The CDR3 DNA follows: TGCAGCGTTGTAGGGCTAGCGGGAGCAGATACGCAGTATTTT. The chain combines TRBV29-1 with TRBJ2-3, with TRBD2 matching over 10 bases. Germline CDR1 and CDR2: SQVTM and ANQGSEA. Trimming at V came to 4 bases and at J to 4 bases, leaving 5 bases not matched to a gene. This CDR3 has 14 amino acids.

The CDR3 loop is CAWGRDRFTDTQYF. For the CDR3, the DNA is TGTGCCTGGGGACGGGATCGGTTCACAGATACGCAGTATTTT. The chain uses TRBV30 and TRBJ2-3, with D possibly being TRBD2 (5 bases). The V end lost 5 bases, the J end lost 2 bases, and 14 bases lay between the germline ends. The length of the CDR3 is 14 residues. Germline V gives CDR1 GTSNPN, CDR2 SVGIG (reference sequence).

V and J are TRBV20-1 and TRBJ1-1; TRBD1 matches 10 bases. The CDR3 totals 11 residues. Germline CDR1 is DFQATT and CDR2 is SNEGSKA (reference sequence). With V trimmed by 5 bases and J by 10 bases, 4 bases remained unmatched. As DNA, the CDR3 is TGCAGTGCTGACAGGGGGCAAGGAGCTTTCTTT. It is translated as CSADRGQGAFF.

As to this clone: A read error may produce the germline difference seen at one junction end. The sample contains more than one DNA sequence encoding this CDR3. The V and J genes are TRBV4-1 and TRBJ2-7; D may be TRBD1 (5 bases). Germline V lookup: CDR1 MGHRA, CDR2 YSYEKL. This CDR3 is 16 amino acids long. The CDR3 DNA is TGCGCCAGCAGCCAGGCTTACAGGACCTCCTCCTATGAGCAGTACTTC. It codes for CASSQAYRTSSYEQYF.

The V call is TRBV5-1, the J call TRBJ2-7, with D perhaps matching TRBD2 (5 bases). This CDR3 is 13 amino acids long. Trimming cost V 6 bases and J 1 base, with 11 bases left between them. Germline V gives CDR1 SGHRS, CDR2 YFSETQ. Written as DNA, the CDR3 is TGCGCCAGCACCAGCGGTCCTTCCTACGAGCAGTACTTC. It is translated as CASTSGPSYEQYF. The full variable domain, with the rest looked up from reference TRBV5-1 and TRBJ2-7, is KAGVTQTPRYLIKTRGQQVTLSCSPISGHRSVSWYQQTPGQGLQFLFEYFSETQRNKGNFPGRFSGRQFSNSRSEMNVSTLELGDSALYLCASTSGPSYEQYFGPGTRLTVT.

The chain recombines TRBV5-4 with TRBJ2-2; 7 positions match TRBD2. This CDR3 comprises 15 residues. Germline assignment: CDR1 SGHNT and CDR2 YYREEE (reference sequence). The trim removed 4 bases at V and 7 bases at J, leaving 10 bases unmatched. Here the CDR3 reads CASSRDYPHGGELFF. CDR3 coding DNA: TGTGCCAGCAGCCGGGACTACCCCCACGGCGGGGAGCTGTTTTTT. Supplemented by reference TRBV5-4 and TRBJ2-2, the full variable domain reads ETGVTQSPTHLIKTRGQQVTLRCSSQSGHNTVSWYQQALGQGPQFIFQYYREEENGRGNFPPRFSGLQFPNYSSELNVNALELDDSALYLCASSRDYPHGGELFFGEGSRLTVL.

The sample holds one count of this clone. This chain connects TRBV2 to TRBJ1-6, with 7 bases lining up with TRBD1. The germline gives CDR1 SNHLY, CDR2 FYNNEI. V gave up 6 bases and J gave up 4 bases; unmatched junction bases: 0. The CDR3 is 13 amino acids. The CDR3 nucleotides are TGTGCCAGCAGGACAGGGTATAATTCACCCCTCCACTTT. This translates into CASRTGYNSPLHF.

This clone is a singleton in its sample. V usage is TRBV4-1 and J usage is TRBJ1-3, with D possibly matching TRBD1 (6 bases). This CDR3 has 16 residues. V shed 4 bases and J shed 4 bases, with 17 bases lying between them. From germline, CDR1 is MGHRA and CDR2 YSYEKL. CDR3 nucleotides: TGCGCCAGCAGCCCCTACGGGGGGGCTAAAGGAAACACCATATATTTT. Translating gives CASSPYGGAKGNTIYF.

The CDR3 spells CASSQVYAYGYTF. CDR3 nucleotide sequence: TGTGCCAGCAGCCAAGTGTATGCCTATGGCTACACCTTC. V gene TRBV14 combines with J gene TRBJ1-2, with no clear D. This CDR3 has 13 amino acids. Trimming removed 1 base from V and 4 bases from J, with 7 bases in between. CDR1 is SGHDN, CDR2 FVKESK, per germline. The full variable domain, with the rest looked up from reference TRBV14 and TRBJ1-2, is EAGVTQFPSHSVIEKGQTVTLRCDPISGHDNLYWYRRVMGKEIKFLLHFVKESKQDESGMPNNRFLAERTGGTYSTLKVQPAELEDSGVYFCASSQVYAYGYTFGSGTRLTVV.

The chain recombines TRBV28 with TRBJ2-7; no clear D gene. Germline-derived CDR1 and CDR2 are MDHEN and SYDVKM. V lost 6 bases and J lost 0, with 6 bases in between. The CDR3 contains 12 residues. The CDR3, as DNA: TGTGCCAGCAGGGATGGCTCCTACGAGCAGTACTTC. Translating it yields CASRDGSYEQYF.

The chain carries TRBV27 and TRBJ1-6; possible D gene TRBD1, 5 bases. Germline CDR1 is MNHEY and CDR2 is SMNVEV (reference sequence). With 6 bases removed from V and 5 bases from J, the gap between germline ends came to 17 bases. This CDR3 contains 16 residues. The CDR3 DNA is TGTGCCAGCAGCCAATCTACAGGTCTAGATAATTCACCCCTCCACTTT. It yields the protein CASSQSTGLDNSPLHF.

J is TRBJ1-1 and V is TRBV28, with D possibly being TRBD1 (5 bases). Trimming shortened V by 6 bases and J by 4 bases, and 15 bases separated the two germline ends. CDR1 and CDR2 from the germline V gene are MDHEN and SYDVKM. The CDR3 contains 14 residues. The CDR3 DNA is TGTGCCAGCAGGGATACGGGGGTAGGCACTGAAGCTTTCTTT. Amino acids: CASRDTGVGTEAFF.

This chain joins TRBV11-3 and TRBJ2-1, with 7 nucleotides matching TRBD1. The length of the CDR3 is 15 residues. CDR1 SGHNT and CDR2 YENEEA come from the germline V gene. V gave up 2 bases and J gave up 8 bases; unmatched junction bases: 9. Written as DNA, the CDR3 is TGTGCCAGCAGCTTAAGGCAGGGGGTAATCGATGAGCAGTTCTTC. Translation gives CASSLRQGVIDEQFF.

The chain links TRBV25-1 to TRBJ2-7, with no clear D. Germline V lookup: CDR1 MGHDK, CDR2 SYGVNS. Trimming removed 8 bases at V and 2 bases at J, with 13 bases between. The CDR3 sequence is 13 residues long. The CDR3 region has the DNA TGTGCCAGCGGCAGAGAAGGGCCCTACGAGCAGTACTTC. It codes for CASGREGPYEQYF.

CDR3: CASSESISAGEQFF. Here the CDR3 DNA reads TGCGCCAGCAGTGAGTCGATTTCAGCGGGGGAGCAGTTCTTC. The genes are TRBV10-1 and TRBJ2-1, with 7 bases aligning to TRBD2. From germline, CDR1 is WNHNN and CDR2 SYGVQD (reference sequence). The ends lost 0 bases at V and 10 bases at J; junction bases unmatched: 6. The CDR3 is made up of 14 amino acids.